This T cell receptor (beta chain) was identified in a study of blood T cell repertoires in COVID-19. Study in general: The origin of the acute and convalescent COVID-19 samples was the United States, Italy and Spain. Sample material is recorded as cDNA or gDNA derived from T cells, B-cell-depleted T cells, or PBMCs.

The CDR3 covers 11 residues. Deletions cut 7 bases from V and 3 bases from J, with 9 bases between. Per the germline V gene, CDR1 is DFQATT and CDR2 is SNEGSKA (reference sequence). Under the authors' procedure: Counts of nucleated cells, estimated from reference gene primer amplification, were obtained. The method was immunoSEQ multiplex PCR; TCRdb's version includes in-frame clones alone and lacks a portion of them. V, J and clone size were drawn from that table, and D and trimming were deduced from the DNA. The sample holds 100,000 to 150,000 clones; 80% to 85% are singletons and the top ten take around 4%.

The V call is TRBV20-1, the J call TRBJ1-2; the D is unclear. Sequencing was done on a sample of peripheral blood. The clonotype was recovered from a woman between 45 and 60 years old with acute or convalescent COVID-19. The CDR3 here is CSGGSDYGYTF. In DNA, the CDR3 is TGCAGTGGTGGCTCTGACTATGGCTACACCTTC.